The T cell receptor beta chain under discussion was sequenced for a study of blood T cell repertoires in COVID-19. Looking at the study overall: Material from acute and convalescent COVID-19 was sourced from the United States, Italy and Spain.

The germline V gene has CDR1 MDHEN and CDR2 SYDVKM. Losses at the gene ends were 3 bases for V and 1 base for J; bases not matched to a gene: 4. This CDR3 spans 15 amino acids. Some clones are missing from TCRdb's copy, which holds only in-frame ones; the method was immunoSEQ multiplex PCR. Of tens of thousands of clones in the sample, approximately 80% were seen once. This clonotype originated in a man aged 50-59 years with acute or convalescent COVID-19. V usage is TRBV28 and J usage is TRBJ1-2; 8 positions agree with TRBD1. Source material: peripheral blood. The CDR3 DNA follows: TGTGCCAGCAGTTTTCCAGGGGGCTATAACTATGGCTACACCTTC. Its protein product is CASSFPGGYNYGYTF.